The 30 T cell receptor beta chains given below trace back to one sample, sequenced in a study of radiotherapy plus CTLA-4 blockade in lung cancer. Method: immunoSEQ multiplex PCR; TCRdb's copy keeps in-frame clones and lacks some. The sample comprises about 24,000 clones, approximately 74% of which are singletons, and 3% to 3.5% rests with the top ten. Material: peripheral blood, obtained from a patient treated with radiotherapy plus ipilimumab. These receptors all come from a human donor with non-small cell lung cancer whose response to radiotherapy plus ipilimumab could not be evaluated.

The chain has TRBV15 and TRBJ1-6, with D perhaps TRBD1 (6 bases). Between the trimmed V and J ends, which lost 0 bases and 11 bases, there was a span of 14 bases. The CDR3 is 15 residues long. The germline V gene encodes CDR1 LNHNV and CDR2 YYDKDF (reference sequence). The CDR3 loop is CATSRDLGAGTPLHF. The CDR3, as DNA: TGTGCCACCAGCAGAGATCTGGGGGCCGGGACACCCCTCCACTTT.

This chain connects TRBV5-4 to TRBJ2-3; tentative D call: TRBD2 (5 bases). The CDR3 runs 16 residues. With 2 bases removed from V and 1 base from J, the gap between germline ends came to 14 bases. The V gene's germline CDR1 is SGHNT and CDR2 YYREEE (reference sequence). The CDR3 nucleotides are TGTGCCAGCAGCTTCCCGACTACCGTCGGCACAGATACGCAGTATTTT. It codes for CASSFPTTVGTDTQYF.

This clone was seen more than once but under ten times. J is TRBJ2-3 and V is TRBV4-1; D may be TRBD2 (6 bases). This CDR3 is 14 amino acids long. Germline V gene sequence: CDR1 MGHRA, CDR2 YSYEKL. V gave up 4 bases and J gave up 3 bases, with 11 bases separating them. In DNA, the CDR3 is TGCGCCAGCAGCCGGGTCGGGACTACAGATACGCAGTATTTT. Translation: CASSRVGTTDTQYF.

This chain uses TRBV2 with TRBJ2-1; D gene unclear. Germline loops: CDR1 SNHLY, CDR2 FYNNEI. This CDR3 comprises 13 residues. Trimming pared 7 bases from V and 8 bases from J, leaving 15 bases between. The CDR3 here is CASNPRKVDEQFF. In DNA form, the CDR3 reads TGTGCCAGCAACCCTAGAAAGGTTGATGAGCAGTTCTTC.

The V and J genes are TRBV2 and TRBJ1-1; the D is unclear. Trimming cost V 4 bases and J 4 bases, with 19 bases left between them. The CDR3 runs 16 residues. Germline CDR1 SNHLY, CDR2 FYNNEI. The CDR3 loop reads CASSGPSGEMSTEAFF. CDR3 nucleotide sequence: TGTGCCAGCAGTGGGCCTTCCGGGGAGATGAGCACTGAAGCTTTCTTT.

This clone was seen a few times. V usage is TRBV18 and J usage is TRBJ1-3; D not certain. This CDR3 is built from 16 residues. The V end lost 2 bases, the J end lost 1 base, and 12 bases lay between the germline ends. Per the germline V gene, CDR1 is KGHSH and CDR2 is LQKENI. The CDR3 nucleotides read TGTGCCAGCTCACCAAACGAGGCATCGTCTGGAAACACCATATATTTT. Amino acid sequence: CASSPNEASSGNTIYF.

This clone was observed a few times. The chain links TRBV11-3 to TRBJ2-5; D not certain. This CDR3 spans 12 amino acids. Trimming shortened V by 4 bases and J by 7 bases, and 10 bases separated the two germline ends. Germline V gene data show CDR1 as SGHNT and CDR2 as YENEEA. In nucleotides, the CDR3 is TGTGCCAGCAGCTCTGCGCGCGGGACCCAGTACTTC. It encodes CASSSARGTQYF.

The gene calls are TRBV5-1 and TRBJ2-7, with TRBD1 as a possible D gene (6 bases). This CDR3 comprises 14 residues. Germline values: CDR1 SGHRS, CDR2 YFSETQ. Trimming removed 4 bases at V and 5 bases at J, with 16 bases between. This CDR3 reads CASSRTASSNEQYF. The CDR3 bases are TGCGCCAGCAGCCGGACAGCGTCTTCCAACGAGCAGTACTTC.

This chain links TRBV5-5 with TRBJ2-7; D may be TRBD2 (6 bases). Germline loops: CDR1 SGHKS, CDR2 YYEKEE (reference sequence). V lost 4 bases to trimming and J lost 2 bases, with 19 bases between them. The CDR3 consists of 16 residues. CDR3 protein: CASSTAPSGGTYEQYF. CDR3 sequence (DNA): TGTGCCAGCAGCACGGCCCCCTCAGGCGGGACCTACGAGCAGTACTTC.

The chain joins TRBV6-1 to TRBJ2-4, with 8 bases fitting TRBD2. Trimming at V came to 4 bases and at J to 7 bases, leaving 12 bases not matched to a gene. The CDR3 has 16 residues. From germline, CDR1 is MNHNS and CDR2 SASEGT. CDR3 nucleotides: TGTGCCAGCAGTGGAGCGGGGGAGGGGCAAAGGAACATTCAGTACTTC. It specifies CASSGAGEGQRNIQYF.

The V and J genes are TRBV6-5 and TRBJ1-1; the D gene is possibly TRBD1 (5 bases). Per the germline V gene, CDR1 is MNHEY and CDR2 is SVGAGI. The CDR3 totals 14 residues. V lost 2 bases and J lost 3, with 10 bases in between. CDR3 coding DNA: TGTGCCAGCAGTTACGGCGCAGGGCACACTGAAGCTTTCTTT. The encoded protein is CASSYGAGHTEAFF.

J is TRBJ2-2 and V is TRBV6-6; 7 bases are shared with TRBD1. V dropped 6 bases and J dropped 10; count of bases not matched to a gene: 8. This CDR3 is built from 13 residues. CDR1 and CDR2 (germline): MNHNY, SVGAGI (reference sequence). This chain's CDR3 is CASSPDRATELFF. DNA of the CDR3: TGTGCCAGCAGCCCTGACAGGGCTACGGAGCTGTTTTTT.

The CDR3 DNA is TGCGCCAGCAGCACCGGGACTAGCGGGAGGGTGTTGGGAGAGACCCAGTACTTC. This translates into CASSTGTSGRVLGETQYF. The rearrangement links TRBV5-1 to TRBJ2-5; 16 positions match TRBD2. The CDR3 has 18 amino acids. From germline, CDR1 is SGHRS and CDR2 YFSETQ. V lost 4 bases to trimming and J lost 4 bases; unmatched junction nucleotides: 10.

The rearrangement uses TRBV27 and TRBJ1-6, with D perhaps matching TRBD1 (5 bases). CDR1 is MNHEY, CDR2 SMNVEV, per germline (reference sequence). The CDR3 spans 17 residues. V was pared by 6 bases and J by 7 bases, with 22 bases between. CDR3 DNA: TGTGCCAGCAGGAGAATTGTCGGGACTGGGAGGAATTCACCCCTCCACTTT. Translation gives CASRRIVGTGRNSPLHF.

This CDR3 is CASSPRTSKYEQYF. Written as DNA, the CDR3 is TGTGCCAGCTCACCTAGGACTAGCAAGTACGAGCAGTACTTC. The chain employs TRBV18 and TRBJ2-7, with 8 bases that match TRBD2. This CDR3 contains 14 residues. Germline CDR1 and CDR2: KGHSH and LQKENI. J was trimmed by 4 bases and V by 3 bases; bases with no gene match: 5.

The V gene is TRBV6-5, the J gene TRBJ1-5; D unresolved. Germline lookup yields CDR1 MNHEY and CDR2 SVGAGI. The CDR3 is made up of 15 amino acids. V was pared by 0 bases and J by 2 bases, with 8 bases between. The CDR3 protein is CASSYSAGGNQPQHF. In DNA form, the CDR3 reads TGTGCCAGCAGTTACTCTGCCGGAGGCAATCAGCCCCAGCATTTT.

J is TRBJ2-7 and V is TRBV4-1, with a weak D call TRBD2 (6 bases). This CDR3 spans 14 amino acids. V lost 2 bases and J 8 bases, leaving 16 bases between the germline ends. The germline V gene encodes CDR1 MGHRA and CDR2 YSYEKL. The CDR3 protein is CASSQWPVRDKQYF. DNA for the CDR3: TGCGCCAGCAGCCAATGGCCGGTGCGGGATAAGCAGTACTTC.

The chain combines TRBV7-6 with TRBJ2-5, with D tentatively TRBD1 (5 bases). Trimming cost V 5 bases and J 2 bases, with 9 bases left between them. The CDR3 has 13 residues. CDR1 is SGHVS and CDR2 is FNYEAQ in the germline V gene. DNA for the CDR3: TGTGCCAGCAGCACCCGACAGCAAGAGACCCAGTACTTC. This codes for CASSTRQQETQYF. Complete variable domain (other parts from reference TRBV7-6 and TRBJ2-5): GAGVSQSPRYKVTKRGQDVALRCDPISGHVSLYWYRQALGQGPEFLTYFNYEAQQDKSGLPNDRFSAERPEGSISTLTIQRTEQRDSAMYRCASSTRQQETQYFGPGTRLLVL.

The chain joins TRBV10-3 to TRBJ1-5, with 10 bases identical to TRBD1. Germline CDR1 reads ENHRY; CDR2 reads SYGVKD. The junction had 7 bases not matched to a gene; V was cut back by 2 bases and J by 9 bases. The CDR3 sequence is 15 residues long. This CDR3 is CAISETGQGTGPQHF. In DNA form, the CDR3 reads TGTGCCATCAGTGAGACGGGACAGGGGACTGGGCCCCAGCATTTT.

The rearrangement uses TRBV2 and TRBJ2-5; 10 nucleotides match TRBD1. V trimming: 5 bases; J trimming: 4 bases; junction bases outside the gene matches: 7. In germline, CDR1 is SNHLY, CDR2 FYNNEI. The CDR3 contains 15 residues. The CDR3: CASSPLTGGVETQYF. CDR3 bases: TGTGCCAGCAGTCCATTGACAGGGGGCGTAGAGACCCAGTACTTC.

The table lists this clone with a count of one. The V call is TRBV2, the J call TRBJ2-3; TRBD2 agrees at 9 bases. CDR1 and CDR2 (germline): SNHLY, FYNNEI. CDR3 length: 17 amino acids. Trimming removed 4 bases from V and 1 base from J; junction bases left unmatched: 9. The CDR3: CASSVLAGLGRTDTQYF. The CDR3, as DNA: TGTGCCAGCAGTGTGCTAGCGGGGCTAGGGCGCACAGATACGCAGTATTTT.

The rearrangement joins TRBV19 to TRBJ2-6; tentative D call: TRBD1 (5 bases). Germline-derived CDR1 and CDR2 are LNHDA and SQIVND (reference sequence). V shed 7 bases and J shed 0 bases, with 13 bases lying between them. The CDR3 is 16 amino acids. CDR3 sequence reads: CASKGPGHSGANVLTF. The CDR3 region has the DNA TGTGCCAGTAAGGGCCCAGGACACTCTGGGGCCAACGTCCTGACTTTC. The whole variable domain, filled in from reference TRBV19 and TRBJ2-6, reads DGGITQSPKYLFRKEGQNVTLSCEQNLNHDAMYWYRQDPGQGLRLIYYSQIVNDFQKGDIAEGYSVSREKKESFPLTVTSAQKNPTAFYLCASKGPGHSGANVLTFGAGSRLTVL.

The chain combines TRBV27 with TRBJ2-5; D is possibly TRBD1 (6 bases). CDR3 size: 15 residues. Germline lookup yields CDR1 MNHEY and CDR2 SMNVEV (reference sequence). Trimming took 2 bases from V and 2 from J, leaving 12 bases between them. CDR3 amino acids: CASSLRRTVQETQYF. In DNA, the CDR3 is TGTGCCAGCAGTTTACGCCGGACAGTGCAAGAGACCCAGTACTTC.

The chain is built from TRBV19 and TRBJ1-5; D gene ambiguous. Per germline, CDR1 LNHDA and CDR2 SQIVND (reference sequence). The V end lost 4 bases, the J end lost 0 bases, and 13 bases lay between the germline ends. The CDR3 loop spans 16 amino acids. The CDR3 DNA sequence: TGTGCCAGTAGTAAGAAGACGGACTATAGCAATCAGCCCCAGCATTTT. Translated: CASSKKTDYSNQPQHF.

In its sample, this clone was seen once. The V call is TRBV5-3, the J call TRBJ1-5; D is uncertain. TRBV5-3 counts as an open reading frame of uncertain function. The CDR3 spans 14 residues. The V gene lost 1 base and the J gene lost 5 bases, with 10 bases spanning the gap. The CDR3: CARSLYGNHQPQHF. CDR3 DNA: TGTGCCAGAAGCTTGTACGGGAATCATCAGCCCCAGCATTTT.

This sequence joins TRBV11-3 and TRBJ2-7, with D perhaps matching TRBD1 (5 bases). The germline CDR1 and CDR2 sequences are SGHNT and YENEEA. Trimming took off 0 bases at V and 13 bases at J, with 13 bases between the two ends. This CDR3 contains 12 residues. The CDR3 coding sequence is TGTGCCAGCAGCTTAGATCTGACAGCCTTCTACTTC. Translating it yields CASSLDLTAFYF.

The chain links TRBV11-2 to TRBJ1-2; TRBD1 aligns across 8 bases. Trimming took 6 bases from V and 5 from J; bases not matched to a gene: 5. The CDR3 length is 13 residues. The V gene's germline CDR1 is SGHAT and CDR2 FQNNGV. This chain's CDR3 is CASSHGQGYGYTF. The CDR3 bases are TGTGCCAGCAGTCACGGACAGGGATATGGCTACACCTTC. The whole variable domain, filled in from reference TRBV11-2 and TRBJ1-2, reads EAGVAQSPRYKIIEKRQSVAFWCNPISGHATLYWYQQILGQGPKLLIQFQNNGVVDDSQLPKDRFSAERLKGVDSTLKIQPAKLEDSAVYLCASSHGQGYGYTFGSGTRLTVV.

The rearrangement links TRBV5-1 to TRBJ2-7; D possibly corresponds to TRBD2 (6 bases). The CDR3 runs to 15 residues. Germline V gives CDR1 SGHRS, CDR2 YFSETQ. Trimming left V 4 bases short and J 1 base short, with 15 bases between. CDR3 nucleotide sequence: TGCGCCAGCAGCCTAAATTCGGGAGCTTCCTACGAGCAGTACTTC. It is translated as CASSLNSGASYEQYF.

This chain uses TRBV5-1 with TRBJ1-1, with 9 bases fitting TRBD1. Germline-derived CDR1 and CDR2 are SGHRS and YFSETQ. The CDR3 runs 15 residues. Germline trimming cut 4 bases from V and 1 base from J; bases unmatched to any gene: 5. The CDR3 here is CASSPGQGPNTEAFF. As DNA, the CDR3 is TGCGCCAGCAGCCCGGGACAGGGACCGAACACTGAAGCTTTCTTT.

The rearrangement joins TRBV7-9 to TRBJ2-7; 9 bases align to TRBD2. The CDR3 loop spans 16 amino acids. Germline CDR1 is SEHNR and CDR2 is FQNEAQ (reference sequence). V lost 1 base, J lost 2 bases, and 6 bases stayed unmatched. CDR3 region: CASSLGGSGSPYEQYF. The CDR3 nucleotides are TGTGCCAGCAGCTTAGGAGGTAGCGGGAGCCCCTACGAGCAGTACTTC.